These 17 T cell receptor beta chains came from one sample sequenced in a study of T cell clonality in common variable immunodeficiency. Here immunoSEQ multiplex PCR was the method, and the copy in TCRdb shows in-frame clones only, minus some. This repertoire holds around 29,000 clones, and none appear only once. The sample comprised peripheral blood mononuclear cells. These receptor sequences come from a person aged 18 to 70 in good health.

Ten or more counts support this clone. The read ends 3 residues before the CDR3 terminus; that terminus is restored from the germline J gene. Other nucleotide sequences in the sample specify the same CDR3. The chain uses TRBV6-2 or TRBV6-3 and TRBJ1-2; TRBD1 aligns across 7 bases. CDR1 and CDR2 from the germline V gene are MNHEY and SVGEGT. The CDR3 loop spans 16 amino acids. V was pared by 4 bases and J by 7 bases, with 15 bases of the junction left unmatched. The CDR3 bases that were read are TGTGCCAGCAGTTCCCCCACGACAGGGTACTTCGGTGGC. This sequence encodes CASSSPTTGYFGG. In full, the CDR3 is CASSSPTTGYFGGYTF.

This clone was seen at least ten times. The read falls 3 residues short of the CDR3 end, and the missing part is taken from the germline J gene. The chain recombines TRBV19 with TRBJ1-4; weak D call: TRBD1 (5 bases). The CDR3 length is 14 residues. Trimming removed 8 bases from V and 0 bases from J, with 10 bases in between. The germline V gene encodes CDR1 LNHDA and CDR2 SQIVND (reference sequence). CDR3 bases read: TGTGCCAGTCAGGGCACTGCAACTAATGAAAAA. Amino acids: CASQGTATNEK. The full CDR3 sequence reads CASQGTATNEKLFF.

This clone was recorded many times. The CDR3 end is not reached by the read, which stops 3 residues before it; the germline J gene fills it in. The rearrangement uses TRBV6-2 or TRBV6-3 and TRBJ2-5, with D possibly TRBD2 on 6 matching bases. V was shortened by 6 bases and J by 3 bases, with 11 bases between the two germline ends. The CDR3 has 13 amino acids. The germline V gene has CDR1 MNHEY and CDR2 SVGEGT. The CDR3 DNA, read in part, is TGTGCCAGCAGCCGACTAGGAGAAGAGACC. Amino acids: CASSRLGEET. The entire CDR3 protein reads CASSRLGEETQYF.

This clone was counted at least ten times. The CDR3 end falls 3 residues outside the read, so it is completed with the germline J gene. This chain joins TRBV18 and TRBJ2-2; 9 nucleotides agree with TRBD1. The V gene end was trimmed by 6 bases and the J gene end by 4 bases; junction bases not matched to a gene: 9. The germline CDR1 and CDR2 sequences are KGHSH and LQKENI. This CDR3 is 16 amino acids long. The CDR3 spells CASSPSDRGFTGELFF. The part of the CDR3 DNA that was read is TGTGCCAGCTCCCCTTCGGACAGGGGCTTCACCGGGGAG.

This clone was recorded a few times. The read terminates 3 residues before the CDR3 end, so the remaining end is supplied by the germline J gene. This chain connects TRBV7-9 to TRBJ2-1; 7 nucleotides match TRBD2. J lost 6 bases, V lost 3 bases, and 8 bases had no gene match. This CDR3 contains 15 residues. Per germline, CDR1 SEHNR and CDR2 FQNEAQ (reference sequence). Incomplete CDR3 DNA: TGTGCCAGCAGCTTCCTCCTAGCGGTGGTCAATGAG. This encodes CASSFLLAVVNE. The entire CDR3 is CASSFLLAVVNEQFF.

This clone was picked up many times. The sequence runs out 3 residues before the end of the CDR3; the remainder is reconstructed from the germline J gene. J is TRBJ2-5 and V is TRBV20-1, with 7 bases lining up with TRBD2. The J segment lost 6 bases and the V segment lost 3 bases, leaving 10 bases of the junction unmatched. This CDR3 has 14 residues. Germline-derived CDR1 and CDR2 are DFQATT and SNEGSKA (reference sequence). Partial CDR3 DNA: TGCAGTGCTAGGTTGAGCGGGGCTTCGAAGACC. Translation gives CSARLSGASKT. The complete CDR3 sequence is CSARLSGASKTQYF.

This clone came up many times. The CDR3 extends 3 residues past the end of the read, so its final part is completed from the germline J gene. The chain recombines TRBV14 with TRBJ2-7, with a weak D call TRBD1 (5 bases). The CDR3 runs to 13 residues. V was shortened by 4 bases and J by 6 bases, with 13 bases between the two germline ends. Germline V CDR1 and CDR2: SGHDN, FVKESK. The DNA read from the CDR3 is TGTGCCAGCAGCCCCACGCAGGGCGGCGAG. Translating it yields CASSPTQGGE. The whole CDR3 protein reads CASSPTQGGEQYF.

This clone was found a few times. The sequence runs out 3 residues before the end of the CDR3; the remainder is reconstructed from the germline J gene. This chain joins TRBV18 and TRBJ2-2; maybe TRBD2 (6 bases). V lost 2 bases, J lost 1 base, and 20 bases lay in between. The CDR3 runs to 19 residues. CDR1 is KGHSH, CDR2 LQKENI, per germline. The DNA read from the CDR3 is TGTGCCAGCTCACCATTATCAATGATCTTCGGGGGGAACACCGGGGAG. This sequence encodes CASSPLSMIFGGNTGE. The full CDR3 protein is CASSPLSMIFGGNTGELFF.

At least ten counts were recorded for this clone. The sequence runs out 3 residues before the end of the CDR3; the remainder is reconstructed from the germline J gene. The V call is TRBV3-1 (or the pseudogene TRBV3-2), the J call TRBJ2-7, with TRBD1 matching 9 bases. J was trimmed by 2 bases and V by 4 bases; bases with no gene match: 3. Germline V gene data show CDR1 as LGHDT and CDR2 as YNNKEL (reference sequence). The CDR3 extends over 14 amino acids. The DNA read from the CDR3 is TGTGCCAGCAGCCCAGGGACAGGGACCTACGAG. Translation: CASSPGTGTYE. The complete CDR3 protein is CASSPGTGTYEQYF.

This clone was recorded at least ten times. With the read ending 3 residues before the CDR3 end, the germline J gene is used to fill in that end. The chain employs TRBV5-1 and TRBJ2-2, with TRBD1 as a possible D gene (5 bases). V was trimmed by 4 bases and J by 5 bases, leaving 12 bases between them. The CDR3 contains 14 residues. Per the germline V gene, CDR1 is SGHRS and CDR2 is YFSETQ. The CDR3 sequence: CASSQKPGTGELFF. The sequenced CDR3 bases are TGCGCCAGCAGCCAAAAACCAGGGACCGGGGAG.

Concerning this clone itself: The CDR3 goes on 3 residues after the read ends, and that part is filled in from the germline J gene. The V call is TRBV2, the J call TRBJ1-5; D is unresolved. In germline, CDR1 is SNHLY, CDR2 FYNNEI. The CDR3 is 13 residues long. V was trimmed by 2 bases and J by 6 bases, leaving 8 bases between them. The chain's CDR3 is CASSERVGQPQHF. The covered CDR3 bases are TGTGCCAGCAGTGAAAGGGTGGGTCAGCCC.

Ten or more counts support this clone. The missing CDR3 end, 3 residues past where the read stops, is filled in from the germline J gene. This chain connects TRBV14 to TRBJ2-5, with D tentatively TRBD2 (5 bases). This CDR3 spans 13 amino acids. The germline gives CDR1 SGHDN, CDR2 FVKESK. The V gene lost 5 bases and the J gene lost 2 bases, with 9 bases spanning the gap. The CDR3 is CASSGLAQETQYF. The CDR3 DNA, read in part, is TGTGCCAGCAGCGGACTGGCTCAAGAGACC.

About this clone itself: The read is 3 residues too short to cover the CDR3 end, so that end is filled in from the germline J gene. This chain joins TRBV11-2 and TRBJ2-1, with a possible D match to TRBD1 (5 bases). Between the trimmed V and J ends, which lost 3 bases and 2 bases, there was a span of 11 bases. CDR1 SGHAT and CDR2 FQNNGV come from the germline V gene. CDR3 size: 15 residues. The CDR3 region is CASSFSAGTYNEQFF. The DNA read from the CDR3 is TGTGCCAGCAGCTTCAGTGCAGGGACCTACAATGAG. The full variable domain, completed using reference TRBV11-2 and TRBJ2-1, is EAGVAQSPRYKIIEKRQSVAFWCNPISGHATLYWYQQILGQGPKLLIQFQNNGVVDDSQLPKDRFSAERLKGVDSTLKIQPAKLEDSAVYLCASSFSAGTYNEQFFGPGTRLTVL.

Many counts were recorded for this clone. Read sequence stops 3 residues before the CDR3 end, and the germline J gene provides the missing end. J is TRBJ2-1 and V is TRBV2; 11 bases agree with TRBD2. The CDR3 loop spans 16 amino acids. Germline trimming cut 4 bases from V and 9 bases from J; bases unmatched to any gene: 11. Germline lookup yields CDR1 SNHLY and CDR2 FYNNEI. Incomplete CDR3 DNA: TGTGCCAGCAGTGGGGTTAAGGGACTAGCGGAAGGTGAG. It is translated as CASSGVKGLAEGE. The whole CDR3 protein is CASSGVKGLAEGEQFF.

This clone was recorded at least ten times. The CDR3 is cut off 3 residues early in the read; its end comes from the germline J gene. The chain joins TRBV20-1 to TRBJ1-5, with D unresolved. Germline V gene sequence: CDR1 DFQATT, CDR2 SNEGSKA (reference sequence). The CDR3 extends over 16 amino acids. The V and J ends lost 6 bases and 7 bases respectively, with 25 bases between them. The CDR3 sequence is CSARTGFDRTTQPQHF. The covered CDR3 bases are TGCAGTGCAAGGACGGGGTTTGATCGGACCACCCAGCCC.

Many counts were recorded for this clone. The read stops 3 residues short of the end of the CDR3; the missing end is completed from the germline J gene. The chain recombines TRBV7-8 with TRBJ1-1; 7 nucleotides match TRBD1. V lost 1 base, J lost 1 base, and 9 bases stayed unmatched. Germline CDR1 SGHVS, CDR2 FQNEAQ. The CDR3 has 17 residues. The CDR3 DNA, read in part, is TGTGCCAGCAGCTTAGAGAGGGGGCAAGAATGGAACACTGAA. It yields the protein CASSLERGQEWNTE. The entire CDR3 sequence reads CASSLERGQEWNTEAFF.

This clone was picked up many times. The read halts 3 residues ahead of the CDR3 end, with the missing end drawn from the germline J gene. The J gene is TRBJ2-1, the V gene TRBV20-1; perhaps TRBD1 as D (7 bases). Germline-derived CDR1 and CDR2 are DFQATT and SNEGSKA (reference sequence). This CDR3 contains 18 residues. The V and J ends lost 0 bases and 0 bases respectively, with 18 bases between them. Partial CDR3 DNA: TGCAGTGCTAGAGATGGGGCCCTCAGGGGGGCCTCCTACAATGAG. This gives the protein CSARDGALRGASYNE. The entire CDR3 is CSARDGALRGASYNEQFF.